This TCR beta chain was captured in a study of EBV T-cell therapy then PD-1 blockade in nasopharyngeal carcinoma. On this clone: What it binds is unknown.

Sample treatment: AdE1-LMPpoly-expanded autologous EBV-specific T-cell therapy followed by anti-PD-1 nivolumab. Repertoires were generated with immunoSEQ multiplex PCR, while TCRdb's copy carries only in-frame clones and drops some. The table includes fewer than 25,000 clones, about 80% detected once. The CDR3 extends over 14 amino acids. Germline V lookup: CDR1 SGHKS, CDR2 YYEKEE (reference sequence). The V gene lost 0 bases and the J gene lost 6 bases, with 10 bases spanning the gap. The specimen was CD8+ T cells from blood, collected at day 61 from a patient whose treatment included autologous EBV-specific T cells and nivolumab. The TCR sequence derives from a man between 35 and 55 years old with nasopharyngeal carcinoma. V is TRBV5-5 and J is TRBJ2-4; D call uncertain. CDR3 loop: CASSLVADLNIQYF. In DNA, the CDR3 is TGTGCCAGCAGCTTGGTTGCAGATTTAAACATTCAGTACTTC.